These 25 T cell receptor beta chains were all obtained from the same sample, sequenced in a study of blood T cell repertoires in COVID-19. Repertoires were generated with immunoSEQ multiplex PCR, while TCRdb's copy carries only in-frame clones and drops some. Of roughly 290,000 clones in the sample, more than 65% are singletons; the top ten hold around 14%. The sequenced material came from peripheral blood. The receptor source for this set is a person aged 70 to 85 with COVID-19, enrolled during active disease.

This chain uses TRBV11-2 with TRBJ1-2; the D gene is possibly TRBD1 (5 bases). The V end lost 6 bases, the J end lost 4 bases, and 15 bases lay between the germline ends. The CDR3 runs to 14 residues. The germline CDR1 and CDR2 sequences are SGHAT and FQNNGV. In DNA, the CDR3 is TGTGCCAGCAGTATCCGGGGGGGGACCTATGGCTACACCTTC. Encoded protein: CASSIRGGTYGYTF.

The gene calls are TRBV29-1 and TRBJ1-5; TRBD1 agrees at 7 bases. The CDR3 has 15 residues. Germline V lookup: CDR1 SQVTM, CDR2 ANQGSEA. Trimming removed 4 bases from V and 6 bases from J; junction bases left unmatched: 12. The CDR3 region is CSVVGGQGDTQPQHF. CDR3 DNA sequence: TGCAGCGTTGTTGGGGGGCAGGGGGACACTCAGCCCCAGCATTTT.

The chain joins TRBV6-2 or TRBV6-3 to TRBJ2-1; 12 nucleotides line up with TRBD2. V dropped 6 bases and J dropped 3; count of bases not matched to a gene: 9. The CDR3 runs to 17 residues. The germline CDR1 and CDR2 sequences are MNHEY and SVGEGT. CDR3 loop: CASSSSRTSGNYNEQFF. CDR3 in DNA: TGTGCCAGCAGCTCCTCCCGGACTAGCGGGAACTACAATGAGCAGTTCTTC.

The chain uses TRBV4-3 and TRBJ2-1; perhaps TRBD1 as D (5 bases). The germline V and J ends were trimmed by 0 bases and 8 bases, with 14 bases remaining between them. CDR3 length equals 15 residues. Looked up from germline, CDR1 is LGHNA and CDR2 is YSLEER. The CDR3 spells CASSQEVTPRDEQFF. CDR3 bases: TGCGCCAGCAGCCAAGAAGTGACTCCCAGGGATGAGCAGTTCTTC.

This chain joins TRBV24-1 and TRBJ2-2; 11 nucleotides line up with TRBD2. The germline V gene encodes CDR1 KGHDR and CDR2 SFDVKD. CDR3 size: 17 residues. V trimming: 8 bases; J trimming: 3 bases; junction bases outside the gene matches: 10. CDR3 in DNA: TGTGCCACCACTTACAAGGGACTAGCGGAAGACACCGGGGAGCTGTTTTTT. Protein sequence: CATTYKGLAEDTGELFF.

This clone has just a few counts. This chain uses TRBV7-2 with TRBJ1-2; D may be TRBD1 (5 bases). Trimming removed 3 bases at V and 2 bases at J, with 10 bases between. Germline assignment: CDR1 SGHTA and CDR2 FQGNSA. This CDR3 has 14 amino acids. CDR3: CASSLGLTNYGYTF. In DNA form, the CDR3 reads TGTGCCAGCAGCTTGGGGCTAACCAACTATGGCTACACCTTC.

V usage is TRBV6-6 and J usage is TRBJ2-7; 11 bases are a match to TRBD2. The germline V gene encodes CDR1 MNHNY and CDR2 SVGAGI (reference sequence). J gave up 0 bases and V 5 bases, and 9 bases lay outside the gene matches. The length of the CDR3 is 17 residues. The CDR3 DNA reads TGTGCCAGCAGTCCGATATCTAGCGGGGGGAGCTCCTACGAGCAGTACTTC. Amino acids: CASSPISSGGSSYEQYF.

The rearrangement uses TRBV9 and TRBJ2-2; 7 nucleotides line up with TRBD2. Per germline, CDR1 SGDLS and CDR2 YYNGEE. V lost 8 bases, J lost 0 bases, and 4 bases stayed unmatched. This CDR3 region has 14 residues. Written as DNA, the CDR3 is TGTGCCAGTCAACTAGCGTCGAACACCGGGGAGCTGTTTTTT. It is translated as CASQLASNTGELFF. The entire variable domain, with the rest obtained from reference TRBV9 and TRBJ2-2, is as follows: DSGVTQTPKHLITATGQRVTLRCSPRSGDLSVYWYQQSLDQGLQFLIQYYNGEERAKGNILERFSAQQFPDLHSELNLSSLELGDSALYFCASQLASNTGELFFGEGSRLTVL.

The V call is TRBV4-3, the J call TRBJ1-1; weak D call: TRBD1 (5 bases). V lost 0 bases and J lost 3, with 11 bases in between. This CDR3 is built from 15 residues. Germline V gives CDR1 LGHNA, CDR2 YSLEER. Here the CDR3 DNA reads TGCGCCAGCAGCCAAGAAAGGGGCCGGGACACTGAAGCTTTCTTT. It yields the protein CASSQERGRDTEAFF.

The rearrangement uses TRBV7-2 and TRBJ1-3; 10 bases are shared with TRBD1. Unmatched junction bases numbered 6, after V lost 3 bases and J lost 4 bases. The CDR3 consists of 16 residues. Germline values: CDR1 SGHTA, CDR2 FQGNSA. CDR3 nucleotides: TGTGCCAGCAGCTTGACAGGGGGCGATCTAGGAAACACCATATATTTT. Amino acid sequence: CASSLTGGDLGNTIYF.

The chain carries TRBV18 and TRBJ2-2, with D maybe TRBD1 (6 bases). The V gene's germline CDR1 is KGHSH and CDR2 LQKENI. V was clipped by 5 bases and J by 6 bases, with 13 bases between them. This CDR3 contains 14 residues. The CDR3 nucleotides are TGTGCCAGCTCAGAGGGACATTTCGCCGGGGAGCTGTTTTTT. Its translation is CASSEGHFAGELFF.

The chain carries TRBV2 and TRBJ2-2, with TRBD1 matching over 9 bases. Germline V CDR1 and CDR2: SNHLY, FYNNEI. The ends lost 6 bases at V and 5 bases at J; junction bases unmatched: 7. The CDR3 extends over 15 amino acids. The CDR3 coding sequence is TGTGCCAGCAGCCCCAGGGACAGGGCGACCGGGGAGCTGTTTTTT. Translation: CASSPRDRATGELFF.

This clone was seen only a few times. The rearrangement uses TRBV7-8 and TRBJ2-1; weak D call: TRBD1 (5 bases). This CDR3 is 13 amino acids long. Trimming removed 2 bases from V and 4 bases from J, with 6 bases in between. Germline V gene sequence: CDR1 SGHVS, CDR2 FQNEAQ. CDR3 in DNA: TGTGCCAGCAGCTTAAGGGGTTACAATGAGCAGTTCTTC. This codes for CASSLRGYNEQFF. The variable domain in full, completed from reference TRBV7-8 and TRBJ2-1, reads GAGVSQSPRYKVAKRGQDVALRCDPISGHVSLFWYQQALGQGPEFLTYFQNEAQLDKSGLPSDRFFAERPEGSVSTLKIQRTQQEDSAVYLCASSLRGYNEQFFGPGTRLTVL.

This clone was seen a few times. The J gene is TRBJ1-3, the V gene TRBV6-5; no clear D gene. The germline V gene has CDR1 MNHEY and CDR2 SVGAGI. CDR3 size: 13 residues. The V and J ends lost 6 bases and 1 base respectively, with 7 bases between them. Here the CDR3 reads CASRTTSGNTIYF. The CDR3 region has the DNA TGTGCCAGCAGGACAACATCTGGAAACACCATATATTTT.

The chain employs TRBV2 and TRBJ1-2, with 8 bases matching TRBD1. The V gene end was trimmed by 6 bases and the J gene end by 2 bases; junction bases not matched to a gene: 8. The V gene's germline CDR1 is SNHLY and CDR2 FYNNEI. This CDR3 spans 15 amino acids. CDR3 sequence reads: CASRPLTGGNYGYTF. The CDR3, as DNA: TGTGCCAGCAGGCCACTCACAGGGGGAAACTATGGCTACACCTTC.

This chain connects TRBV15 to TRBJ2-1, with D maybe TRBD1 (6 bases). V was shortened by 2 bases and J by 11 bases, with 13 bases between the two germline ends. This CDR3 comprises 13 residues. Germline V lookup: CDR1 LNHNV, CDR2 YYDKDF (reference sequence). This chain's CDR3 is CATSRPGVSKQFF. The CDR3, as DNA: TGTGCCACCAGCAGACCAGGGGTTTCAAAGCAGTTCTTC.

The chain couples TRBV28 to TRBJ1-1, with unresolved D. The CDR3 runs 11 residues. V lost 7 bases and J lost 12, with 15 bases in between. In germline, CDR1 is MDHEN, CDR2 SYDVKM. CDR3 sequence (DNA): TGTGCCAGCAAAGCCACGTTCGAGACTTTCTTT. Its translation is CASKATFETFF.

The chain's CDR3 is CASSLFLEGSVGYF. The CDR3 DNA reads TGTGCCAGCAGCTTATTTTTAGAGGGCAGTGTGGGGTACTTC. The chain joins TRBV11-2 to TRBJ2-7; D might be TRBD2 (5 bases). The CDR3 contains 14 residues. V was cut by 2 bases and J by 12 bases, with 20 bases left in between. CDR1 SGHAT and CDR2 FQNNGV come from the germline V gene.

V gene TRBV28 combines with J gene TRBJ1-3; D might be TRBD1 (6 bases). The CDR3 is 14 amino acids. The germline gives CDR1 MDHEN, CDR2 SYDVKM. Trimming took off 6 bases at V and 0 bases at J, with 9 bases between the two ends. CDR3 nucleotide sequence: TGTGCCAGCAGGGACAGCTACTCTGGAAACACCATATATTTT. Protein: CASRDSYSGNTIYF.

CDR3 loop: CASSREGKNIQYF. The DNA of the CDR3 is TGTGCCAGCAGCCGGGAGGGTAAAAACATTCAGTACTTC. J is TRBJ2-4 and V is TRBV7-8, with TRBD2 identical over 8 bases. This CDR3 has 13 residues. Germline V lookup: CDR1 SGHVS, CDR2 FQNEAQ. Germline trimming cut 5 bases from V and 4 bases from J; bases unmatched to any gene: 1. The full variable domain, in which reference TRBV7-8 and TRBJ2-4 provide the parts outside the CDR3, is GAGVSQSPRYKVAKRGQDVALRCDPISGHVSLFWYQQALGQGPEFLTYFQNEAQLDKSGLPSDRFFAERPEGSVSTLKIQRTQQEDSAVYLCASSREGKNIQYFGAGTRLSVL.

This clone was counted a single time. The chain couples TRBV19 to TRBJ2-5; 9 bases are a match to TRBD1. V lost 5 bases, J lost 3 bases, and 7 bases stayed unmatched. This CDR3 comprises 15 residues. Per the germline V gene, CDR1 is LNHDA and CDR2 is SQIVND (reference sequence). The CDR3 here is CASSVTGTGKETQYF. The CDR3 coding sequence is TGTGCCAGTAGTGTTACCGGGACAGGGAAAGAGACCCAGTACTTC.

This chain uses TRBV7-2 with TRBJ2-7, with 10 bases lining up with TRBD2. The CDR3 extends over 14 amino acids. The germline V gene encodes CDR1 SGHTA and CDR2 FQGNSA. The V gene end was trimmed by 5 bases and the J gene end by 6 bases; junction bases not matched to a gene: 7. The CDR3 loop is CASSASGSPSEQYF. DNA for the CDR3: TGTGCCAGCAGCGCTAGCGGGAGTCCCTCCGAGCAGTACTTC.

A few counts support this clone. This chain links TRBV7-3 with TRBJ2-2; possibly TRBD1 for D (6 bases). The CDR3 runs 15 residues. The germline CDR1 and CDR2 sequences are SGHTA and FQGTGA. Trimming removed 3 bases at V and 3 bases at J, with 11 bases between. This CDR3 reads CASSFTGPDTGELFF. The CDR3 nucleotides read TGTGCCAGCAGCTTCACAGGGCCCGACACCGGGGAGCTGTTTTTT.

The chain couples TRBV6-1 to TRBJ1-2; 8 bases map to TRBD1. V gave up 3 bases and J gave up 7 bases; unmatched junction bases: 19. The germline V gene encodes CDR1 MNHNS and CDR2 SASEGT. The CDR3 extends over 18 amino acids. CDR3 amino acids: CASSDNKNLGTGGGGYTF. The DNA for the CDR3 is TGTGCCAGCAGTGACAATAAAAATCTGGGGACAGGCGGCGGTGGCTACACCTTC.

This rearrangement joins TRBV5-6 to TRBJ2-1; D gene uncertain. CDR3 length equals 13 residues. Germline CDR1 is SGHDT and CDR2 is YYEEEE. Trimming removed 0 bases at V and 6 bases at J, with 7 bases between. The CDR3 protein is CASSLVATNEQFF. The DNA for the CDR3 is TGTGCCAGCAGCTTGGTGGCAACCAATGAGCAGTTCTTC.